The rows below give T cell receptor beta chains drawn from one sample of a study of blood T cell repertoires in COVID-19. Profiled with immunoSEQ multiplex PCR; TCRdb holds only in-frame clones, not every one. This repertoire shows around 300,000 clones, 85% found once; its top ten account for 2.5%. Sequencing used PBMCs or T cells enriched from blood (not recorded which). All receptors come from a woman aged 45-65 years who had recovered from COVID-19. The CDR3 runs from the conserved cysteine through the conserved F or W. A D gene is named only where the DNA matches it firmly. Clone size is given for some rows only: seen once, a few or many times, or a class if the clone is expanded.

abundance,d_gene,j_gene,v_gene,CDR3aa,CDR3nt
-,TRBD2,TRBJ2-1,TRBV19,CASSKTGLAGLGQFF,TGTGCCAGTAGTAAAACCGGACTAGCGGGATTAGGGCAGTTCTTC
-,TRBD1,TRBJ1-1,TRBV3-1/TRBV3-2,CASSQARVGQAEAFF,TGTGCCAGCAGCCAAGCCCGGGTGGGACAGGCTGAAGCTTTCTTT
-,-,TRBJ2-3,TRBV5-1,CASSWGGNTDTQYF,TGCGCCAGCAGCTGGGGAGGAAACACAGATACGCAGTATTTT
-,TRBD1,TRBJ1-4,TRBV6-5,CASRRTGDDEKLFF,TGTGCCAGCAGGCGGACAGGGGACGATGAAAAACTGTTTTTT
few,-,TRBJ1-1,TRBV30,CAWQTGMNTEAFF,TGTGCCTGGCAGACAGGTATGAACACTGAAGCTTTCTTT
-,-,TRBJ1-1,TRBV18,CASSGPLGPEAFF,TGTGCCAGCTCGGGGCCTTTGGGGCCTGAAGCTTTCTTT
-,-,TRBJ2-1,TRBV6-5,CASSYIVRGYNEQFF,TGTGCCAGCAGTTACATAGTTAGGGGCTACAATGAGCAGTTCTTC
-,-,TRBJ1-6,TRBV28,CASSLFGKKRGSPLHF,TGTGCCAGCAGTTTATTCGGTAAAAAAAGAGGTTCACCCCTCCACTTT
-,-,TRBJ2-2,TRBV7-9,CASRLQGTGELFF,TGTGCCAGCAGGCTACAGGGAACCGGGGAGCTGTTTTTT
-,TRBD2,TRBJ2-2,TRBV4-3,CASSQGTRLAGGELFF,TGCGCCAGCAGCCAAGGGACCCGACTAGCGGGAGGGGAGCTGTTTTTT
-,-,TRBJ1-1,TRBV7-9,CASSLGLRTEAFF,TGTGCCAGCAGCTTAGGACTTCGAACTGAAGCTTTCTTT
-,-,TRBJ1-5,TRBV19,CASSIVGRSNQPQHF,TGTGCCAGTAGTATAGTTGGCCGAAGCAATCAGCCCCAGCATTTT
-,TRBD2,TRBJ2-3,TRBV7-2,CASTLGGRADTQYF,TGTGCCAGCACCCTGGGTGGGAGGGCAGATACGCAGTATTTT
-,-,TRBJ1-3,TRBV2,CASSLQGNSGNTIYF,TGTGCCAGCAGCTTACAGGGCAACTCTGGAAACACCATATATTTT
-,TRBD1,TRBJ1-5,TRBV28,CASSLGSTGGNQPQHF,TGTGCCAGCAGTTTGGGGTCCACAGGGGGGAATCAGCCCCAGCATTTT
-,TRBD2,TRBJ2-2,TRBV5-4,CASSFGALAANTGELFF,TGTGCCAGCAGCTTCGGAGCCCTAGCGGCGAACACCGGGGAGCTGTTTTTT
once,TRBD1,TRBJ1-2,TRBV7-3,CASSPRPVGQAGFGYGYTF,TGTGCCAGCAGCCCGCGCCCCGTGGGACAGGCTGGCTTTGGCTATGGCTACACCTTC
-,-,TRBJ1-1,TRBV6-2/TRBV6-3,CASRPGRNEAFF,TGTGCCAGCAGACCTGGGAGGAACGAAGCTTTCTTT
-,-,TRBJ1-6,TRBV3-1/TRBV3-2,CASSAVDRSYNSPLHF,TGTGCCAGCAGCGCCGTGGACAGAAGCTATAATTCACCCCTCCACTTT
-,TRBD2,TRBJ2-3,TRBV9,CASSSGTTGTDTQYF,TGTGCCAGCAGTAGTGGGACTACTGGCACAGATACGCAGTATTTT